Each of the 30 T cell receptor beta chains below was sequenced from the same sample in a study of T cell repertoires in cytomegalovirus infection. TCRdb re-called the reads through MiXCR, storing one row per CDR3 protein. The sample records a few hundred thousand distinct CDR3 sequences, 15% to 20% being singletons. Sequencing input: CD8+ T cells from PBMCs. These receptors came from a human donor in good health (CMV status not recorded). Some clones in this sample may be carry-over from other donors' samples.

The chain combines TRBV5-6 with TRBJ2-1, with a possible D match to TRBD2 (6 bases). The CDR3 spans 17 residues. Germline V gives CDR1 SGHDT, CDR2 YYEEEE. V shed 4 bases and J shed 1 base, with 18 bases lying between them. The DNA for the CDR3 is TGTGCCAGCAGCCCGGGGTGGGCAGGGACTTCCTACAATGAGCAGTTCTTC. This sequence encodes CASSPGWAGTSYNEQFF.

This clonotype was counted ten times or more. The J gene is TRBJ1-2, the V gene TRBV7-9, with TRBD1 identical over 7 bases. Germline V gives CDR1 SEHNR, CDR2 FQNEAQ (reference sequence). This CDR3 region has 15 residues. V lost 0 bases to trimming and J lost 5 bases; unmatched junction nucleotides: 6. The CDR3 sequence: CASSLATGTSYGYTF. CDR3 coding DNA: TGTGCCAGCAGCTTAGCGACAGGGACATCTTATGGCTACACCTTC. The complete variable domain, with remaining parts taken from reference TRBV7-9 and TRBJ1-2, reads DTGVSQNPRHKITKRGQNVTFRCDPISEHNRLYWYRQTLGQGPEFLTYFQNEAQLEKSRLLSDRFSAERPKGSFSTLEIQRTEQGDSAMYLCASSLATGTSYGYTFGSGTRLTVV.

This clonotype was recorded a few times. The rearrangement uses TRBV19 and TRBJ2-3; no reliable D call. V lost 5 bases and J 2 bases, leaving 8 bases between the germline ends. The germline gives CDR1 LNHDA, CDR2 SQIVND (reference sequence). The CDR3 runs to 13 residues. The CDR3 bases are TGTGCCAGTAGTGAGTACGACACAGATACGCAGTATTTT. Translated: CASSEYDTDTQYF.

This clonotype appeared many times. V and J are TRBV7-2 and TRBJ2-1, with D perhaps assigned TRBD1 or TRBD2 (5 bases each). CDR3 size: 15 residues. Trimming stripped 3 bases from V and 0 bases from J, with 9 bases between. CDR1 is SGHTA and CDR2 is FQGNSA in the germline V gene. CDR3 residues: CASSLGRFSYNEQFF. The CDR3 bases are TGTGCCAGCAGCTTGGGACGGTTCTCCTACAATGAGCAGTTCTTC.

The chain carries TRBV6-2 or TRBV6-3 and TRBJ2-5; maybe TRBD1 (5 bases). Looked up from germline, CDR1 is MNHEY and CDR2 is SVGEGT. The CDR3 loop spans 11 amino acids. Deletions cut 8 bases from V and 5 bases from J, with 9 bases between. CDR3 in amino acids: CASVGPETQYF. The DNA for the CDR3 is TGTGCCAGCGTGGGGCCCGAGACCCAGTACTTC.

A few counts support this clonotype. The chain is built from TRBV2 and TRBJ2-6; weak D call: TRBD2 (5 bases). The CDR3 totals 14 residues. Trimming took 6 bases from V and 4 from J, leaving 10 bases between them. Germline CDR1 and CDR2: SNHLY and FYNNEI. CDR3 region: CASREVSGANVLTF. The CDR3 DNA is TGTGCCAGCAGGGAGGTGTCGGGGGCCAACGTCCTGACTTTC. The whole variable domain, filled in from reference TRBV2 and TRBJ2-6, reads EPEVTQTPSHQVTQMGQEVILRCVPISNHLYFYWYRQILGQKVEFLVSFYNNEISEKSEIFDDQFSVERPDGSNFTLKIRSTKLEDSAMYFCASREVSGANVLTFGAGSRLTVL.

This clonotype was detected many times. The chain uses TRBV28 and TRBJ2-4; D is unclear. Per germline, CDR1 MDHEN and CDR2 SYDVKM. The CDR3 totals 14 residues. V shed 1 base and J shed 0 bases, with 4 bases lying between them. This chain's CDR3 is CASSLFLAKNIQYF. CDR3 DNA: TGTGCCAGCAGTTTATTTTTAGCCAAAAACATTCAGTACTTC.

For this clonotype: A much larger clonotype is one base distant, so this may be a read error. The CDR3 nucleotides are TGTGTCAGCAGCTCAGGACAGGGGTTTCGACTTTACGAGCAGTACTTC. The encoded protein is CVSSSGQGFRLYEQYF. This rearrangement joins TRBV5-6 to TRBJ2-7, with 9 bases matching TRBD1. CDR1 SGHDT and CDR2 YYEEEE come from the germline V gene. The CDR3 has 16 residues.

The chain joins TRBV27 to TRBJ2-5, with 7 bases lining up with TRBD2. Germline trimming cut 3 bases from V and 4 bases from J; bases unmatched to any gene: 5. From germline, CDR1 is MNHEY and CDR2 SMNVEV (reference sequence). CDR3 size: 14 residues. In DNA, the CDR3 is TGTGCCAGCAGTTTCGTTGCGGGGGTAGAGACCCAGTACTTC. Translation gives CASSFVAGVETQYF.

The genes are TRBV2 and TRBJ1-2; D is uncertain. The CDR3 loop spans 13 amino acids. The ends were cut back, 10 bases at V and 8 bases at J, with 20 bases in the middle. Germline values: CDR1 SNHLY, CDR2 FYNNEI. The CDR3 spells CATGSGRAYGYTF. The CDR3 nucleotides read TGTGCCACCGGAAGTGGGAGGGCGTACGGCTACACCTTC.

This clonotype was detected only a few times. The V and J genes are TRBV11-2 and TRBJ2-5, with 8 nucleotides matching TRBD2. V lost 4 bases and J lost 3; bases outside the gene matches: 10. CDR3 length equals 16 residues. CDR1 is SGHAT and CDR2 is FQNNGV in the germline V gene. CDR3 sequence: CASSSDLLSGKETQYF. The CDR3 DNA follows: TGTGCCAGCAGCTCCGACTTGCTTAGCGGGAAAGAGACCCAGTACTTC. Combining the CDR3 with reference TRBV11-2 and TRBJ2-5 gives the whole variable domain EAGVAQSPRYKIIEKRQSVAFWCNPISGHATLYWYQQILGQGPKLLIQFQNNGVVDDSQLPKDRFSAERLKGVDSTLKIQPAKLEDSAVYLCASSSDLLSGKETQYFGPGTRLLVL.

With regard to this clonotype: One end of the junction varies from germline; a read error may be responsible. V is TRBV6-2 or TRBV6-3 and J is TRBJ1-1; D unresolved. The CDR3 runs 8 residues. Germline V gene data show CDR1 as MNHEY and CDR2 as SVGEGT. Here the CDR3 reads CASSSLLF. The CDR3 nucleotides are TGTGCCAGCTCGTCTCTCCTCTTT.

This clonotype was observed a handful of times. The CDR3 DNA reads as TGTGCCAGCAGTTTATCAGGGATCTCCTACGAGCAGTACTTC. Protein: CASSLSGISYEQYF. The J gene is TRBJ2-7, the V gene TRBV28; D is possibly TRBD1 (5 bases). Germline values: CDR1 MDHEN, CDR2 SYDVKM. V dropped 1 base and J dropped 0 bases, with 7 bases sitting between them. CDR3 length equals 14 residues.

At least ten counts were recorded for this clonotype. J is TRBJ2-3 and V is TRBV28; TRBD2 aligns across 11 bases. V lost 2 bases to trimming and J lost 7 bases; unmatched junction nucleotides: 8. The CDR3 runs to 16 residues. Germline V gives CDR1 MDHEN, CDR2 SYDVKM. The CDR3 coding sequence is TGTGCCAGCAGTTTAGAGGTAGCGGGGGGGCCGAATACGCAGTATTTT. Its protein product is CASSLEVAGGPNTQYF.

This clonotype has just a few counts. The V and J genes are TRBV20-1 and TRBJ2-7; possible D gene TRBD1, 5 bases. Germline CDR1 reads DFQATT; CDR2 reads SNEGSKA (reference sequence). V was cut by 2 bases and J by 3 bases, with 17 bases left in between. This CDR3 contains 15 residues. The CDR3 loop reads CSARKGARALYEQYF. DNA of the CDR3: TGCAGTGCTAGAAAAGGGGCCAGGGCCCTCTACGAGCAGTACTTC.

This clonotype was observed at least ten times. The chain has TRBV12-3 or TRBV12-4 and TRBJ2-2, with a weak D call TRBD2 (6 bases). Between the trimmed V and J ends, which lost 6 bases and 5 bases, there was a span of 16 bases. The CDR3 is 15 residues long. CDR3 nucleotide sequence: TGTGCCAGCAGAGGTGGAGGGGAGTATACCGGGGAGCTGTTTTTT. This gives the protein CASRGGGEYTGELFF.

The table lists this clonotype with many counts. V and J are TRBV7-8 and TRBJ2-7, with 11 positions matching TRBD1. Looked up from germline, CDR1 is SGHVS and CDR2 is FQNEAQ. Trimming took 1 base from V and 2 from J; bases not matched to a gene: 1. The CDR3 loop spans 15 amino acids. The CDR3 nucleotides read TGTGCCAGCAGCTTAGAGGGACAGGGGGCCTACGAGCAGTACTTC. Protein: CASSLEGQGAYEQYF.

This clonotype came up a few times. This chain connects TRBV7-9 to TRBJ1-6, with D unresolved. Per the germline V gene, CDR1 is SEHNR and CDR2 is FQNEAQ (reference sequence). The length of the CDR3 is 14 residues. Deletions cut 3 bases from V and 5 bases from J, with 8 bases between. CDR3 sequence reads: CASSFSVDNSPLHF. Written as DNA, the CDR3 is TGTGCCAGCAGCTTCAGTGTTGATAATTCACCCCTCCACTTT.

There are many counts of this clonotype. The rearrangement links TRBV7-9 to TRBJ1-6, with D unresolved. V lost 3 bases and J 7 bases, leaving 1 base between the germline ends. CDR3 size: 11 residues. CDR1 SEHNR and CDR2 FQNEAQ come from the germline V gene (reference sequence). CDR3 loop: CASSFNSPLHF. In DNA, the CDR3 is TGTGCCAGCAGCTTCAATTCACCCCTCCACTTT.

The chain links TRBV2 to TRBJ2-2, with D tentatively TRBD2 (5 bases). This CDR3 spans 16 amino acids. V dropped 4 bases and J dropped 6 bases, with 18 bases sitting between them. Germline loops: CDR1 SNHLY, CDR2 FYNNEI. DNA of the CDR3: TGTGCCAGCAGTGCAGCTAGCCTTGGTTTCTCCGGGGAGCTGTTTTTT. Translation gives CASSAASLGFSGELFF.

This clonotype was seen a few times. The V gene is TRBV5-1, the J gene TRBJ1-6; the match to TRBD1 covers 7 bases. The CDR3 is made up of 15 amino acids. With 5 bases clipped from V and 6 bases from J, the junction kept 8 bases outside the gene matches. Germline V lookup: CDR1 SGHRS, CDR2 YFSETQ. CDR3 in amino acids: CASREVTGVNSPLHF. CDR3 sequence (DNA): TGCGCCAGCAGGGAGGTAACAGGGGTTAATTCACCCCTCCACTTT.

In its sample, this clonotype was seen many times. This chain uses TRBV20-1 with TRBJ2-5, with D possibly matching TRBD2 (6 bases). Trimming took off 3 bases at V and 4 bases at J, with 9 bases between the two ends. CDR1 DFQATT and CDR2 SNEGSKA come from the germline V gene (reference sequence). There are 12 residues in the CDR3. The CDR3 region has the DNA TGCAGTGCTAGTGATAGCGGAGAGACCCAGTACTTC. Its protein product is CSASDSGETQYF.

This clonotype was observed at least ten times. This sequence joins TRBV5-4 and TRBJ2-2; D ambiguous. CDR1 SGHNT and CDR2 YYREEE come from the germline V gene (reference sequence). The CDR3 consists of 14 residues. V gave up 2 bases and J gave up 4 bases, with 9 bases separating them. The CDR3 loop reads CASSLIELTGELFF. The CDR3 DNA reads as TGTGCCAGCAGCTTAATCGAACTCACCGGGGAGCTGTTTTTT. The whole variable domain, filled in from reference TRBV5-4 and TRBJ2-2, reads ETGVTQSPTHLIKTRGQQVTLRCSSQSGHNTVSWYQQALGQGPQFIFQYYREEENGRGNFPPRFSGLQFPNYSSELNVNALELDDSALYLCASSLIELTGELFFGEGSRLTVL.

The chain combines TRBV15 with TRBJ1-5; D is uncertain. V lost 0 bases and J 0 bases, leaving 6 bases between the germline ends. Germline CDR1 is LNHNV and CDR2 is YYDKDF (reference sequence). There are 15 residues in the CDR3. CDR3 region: CATSRDLASNQPQHF. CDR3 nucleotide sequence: TGTGCCACCAGCAGAGATTTGGCTAGCAATCAGCCCCAGCATTTT.

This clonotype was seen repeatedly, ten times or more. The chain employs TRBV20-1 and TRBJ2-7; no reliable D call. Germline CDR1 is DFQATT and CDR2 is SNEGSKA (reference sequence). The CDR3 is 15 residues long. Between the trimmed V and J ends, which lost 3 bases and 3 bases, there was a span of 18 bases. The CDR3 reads CSASPKQSDLYEQYF. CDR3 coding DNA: TGCAGTGCTAGCCCTAAACAGTCTGACCTCTACGAGCAGTACTTC.

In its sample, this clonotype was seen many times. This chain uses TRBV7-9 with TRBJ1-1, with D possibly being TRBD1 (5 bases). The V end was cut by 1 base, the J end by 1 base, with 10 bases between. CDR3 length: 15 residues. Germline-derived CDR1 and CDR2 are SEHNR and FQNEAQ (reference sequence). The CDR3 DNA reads TGTGCCAGCAGCTTAGTATCTAGGGGGAACACTGAAGCTTTCTTT. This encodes CASSLVSRGNTEAFF.

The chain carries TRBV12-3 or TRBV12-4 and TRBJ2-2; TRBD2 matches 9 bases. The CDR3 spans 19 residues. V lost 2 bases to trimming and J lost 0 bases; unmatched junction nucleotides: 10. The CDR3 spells CASSLSWMSGGTNTGELFF. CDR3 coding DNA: TGTGCCAGCAGTTTATCCTGGATGAGCGGGGGGACGAACACCGGGGAGCTGTTTTTT.

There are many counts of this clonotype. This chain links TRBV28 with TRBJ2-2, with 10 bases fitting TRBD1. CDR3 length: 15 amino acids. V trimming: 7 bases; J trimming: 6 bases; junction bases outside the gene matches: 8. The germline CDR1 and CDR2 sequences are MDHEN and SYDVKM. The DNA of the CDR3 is TGTGCCAGCATTAAGCCGGGACAGGGGCCCGGGGAGCTGTTTTTT. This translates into CASIKPGQGPGELFF.

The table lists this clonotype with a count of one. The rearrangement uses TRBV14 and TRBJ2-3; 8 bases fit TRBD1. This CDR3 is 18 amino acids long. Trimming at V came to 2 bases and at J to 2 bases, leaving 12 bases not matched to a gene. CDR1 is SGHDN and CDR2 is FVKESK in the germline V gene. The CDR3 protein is CASSQSLVAGGNTDTQYF. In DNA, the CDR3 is TGTGCCAGCAGCCAATCTTTGGTGGCAGGGGGCAACACAGATACGCAGTATTTT.

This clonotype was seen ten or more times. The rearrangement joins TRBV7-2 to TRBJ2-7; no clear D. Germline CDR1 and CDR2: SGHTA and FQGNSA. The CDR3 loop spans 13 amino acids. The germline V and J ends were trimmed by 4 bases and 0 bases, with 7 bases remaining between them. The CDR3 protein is CASSSSFSYEQYF. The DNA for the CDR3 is TGTGCCAGCAGCTCCTCCTTCTCCTACGAGCAGTACTTC.